The 23 T cell receptor beta chains below all came from one sample that was sequenced in a study of T cells after yellow fever vaccination. MiXCR, applied by TCRdb to the 5' RACE reads, yields one record per CDR3 protein. The table lists over 300,000 distinct CDR3 sequences, around 6.8% of them singletons. Sequences were derived from PBMCs, sampled about 41 days after the first yellow fever vaccination. The receptor source for this set is a young man who received the YFV17D yellow fever vaccine.

This clonotype was seen a handful of times. This chain joins TRBV11-2 and TRBJ2-2; D is uncertain. V dropped 1 base and J dropped 1 base, with 16 bases sitting between them. Germline CDR1 SGHAT, CDR2 FQNNGV. This CDR3 is 18 amino acids long. For the CDR3, the DNA is TGTGCCAGCAGCTTAGTTCGGTCCTCCCCCTTGAACACCGGGGAGCTGTTTTTT. Translation: CASSLVRSSPLNTGELFF.

This clonotype was detected only a few times. V usage is TRBV5-1 and J usage is TRBJ2-7, with unresolved D. Germline V gives CDR1 SGHRS, CDR2 YFSETQ. V lost 0 bases to trimming and J lost 2 bases, with 9 bases between them. This CDR3 comprises 14 residues. DNA for the CDR3: TGCGCCAGCAGCTTGGAATGGGCAGCCTACGAGCAGTACTTC. This codes for CASSLEWAAYEQYF.

This clonotype was seen only a few times. The V and J genes are TRBV14 and TRBJ2-5; the D gene is possibly TRBD1 (6 bases). Trimming shortened V by 1 base and J by 5 bases, and 8 bases separated the two germline ends. The CDR3 has 13 residues. The germline V gene encodes CDR1 SGHDN and CDR2 FVKESK. The CDR3 region is CASSQAGAETQYF. The CDR3 DNA is TGTGCCAGCAGCCAAGCAGGGGCGGAGACCCAGTACTTC.

This clonotype was seen more than once but under ten times. The chain uses TRBV11-1 and TRBJ2-1; possibly TRBD2 for D (5 bases). This CDR3 spans 16 amino acids. Germline CDR1 SGHAT, CDR2 FQDESV (reference sequence). Trimming left V 4 bases short and J 3 bases short, with 16 bases between. The chain's CDR3 is CASSSRSLGVYNEQFF. The CDR3, as DNA: TGTGCCAGCAGCTCCCGGAGCCTCGGGGTCTACAATGAGCAGTTCTTC.

This clonotype was counted between two and nine times. CDR3 loop: CASSQAYVGQRNTEAFF. The CDR3 coding sequence is TGCGCCAGCAGCCAAGCGTATGTCGGACAGAGGAACACTGAAGCTTTCTTT. The chain has TRBV4-3 and TRBJ1-1, with D perhaps matching TRBD1 (6 bases). Trimming removed 1 base from V and 1 base from J, with 16 bases in between. The length of the CDR3 is 17 residues. Germline V gene data show CDR1 as LGHNA and CDR2 as YSLEER.

This clonotype turned up a few times. This chain uses TRBV5-1 with TRBJ2-7; 8 bases are a match to TRBD1. V was clipped by 0 bases and J by 4 bases; unmatched bases: 3. The CDR3 consists of 14 residues. Germline CDR1 and CDR2: SGHRS and YFSETQ. The CDR3 DNA is TGCGCCAGCAGCTTGGACAGGGGGACGTACGAGCAGTACTTC. As protein: CASSLDRGTYEQYF.

This clonotype has just a few counts. The J gene is TRBJ1-6, the V gene TRBV11-1; 7 nucleotides match TRBD1. There are 18 residues in the CDR3. Germline lookup yields CDR1 SGHAT and CDR2 FQDESV (reference sequence). The J segment lost 0 bases and the V segment lost 0 bases, leaving 5 bases of the junction unmatched. This chain's CDR3 is CASSLAKTGSSYNSPLHF. The CDR3 nucleotides are TGTGCCAGCAGCTTAGCGAAGACAGGGAGCTCCTATAATTCACCCCTCCACTTT.

A remark on this clonotype: A much larger clonotype is one base distant, so this may be a read error. This CDR3 reads CASIPWGAPDTQYF. CDR3 in DNA: TGTGCCAGCATCCCATGGGGGGCCCCAGATACGCAGTATTTT. The chain employs TRBV12-3 or TRBV12-4 and TRBJ2-3; D tentatively fits TRBD1 or TRBD2 (6 bases each). This CDR3 has 14 amino acids. Trimming took off 7 bases at V and 4 bases at J, with 15 bases between the two ends.

This chain connects TRBV3-1 to TRBJ2-1, with TRBD1 as a possible D gene (5 bases). Per germline, CDR1 LGHDT and CDR2 YNNKEL (reference sequence). The V gene lost 4 bases and the J gene lost 3 bases, with 10 bases spanning the gap. This CDR3 region has 14 residues. This CDR3 reads CASSPQVGYNEQFF. CDR3 DNA sequence: TGTGCCAGCAGCCCACAGGTGGGCTACAATGAGCAGTTCTTC.

The table lists this clonotype with many counts. The chain employs TRBV7-2 and TRBJ1-1; D remains ambiguous. This CDR3 is 14 amino acids long. Trimming removed 1 base at V and 0 bases at J, with 6 bases between. Germline loops: CDR1 SGHTA, CDR2 FQGNSA. The CDR3 region has the DNA TGTGCCAGCAGCTTAGACATCCTGAACACTGAAGCTTTCTTT. Translated, it gives CASSLDILNTEAFF.

This clonotype showed up just a few times. The gene calls are TRBV9 and TRBJ1-1; D is uncertain. The CDR3 sequence is 13 residues long. CDR1 SGDLS and CDR2 YYNGEE come from the germline V gene. V was trimmed by 0 bases and J by 5 bases, leaving 8 bases between them. The CDR3 nucleotides read TGTGCCAGCAGCGTAGTAGAAGGGACTGAAGCTTTCTTT. This gives the protein CASSVVEGTEAFF.

This clonotype was counted at least ten times. DNA of the CDR3: TGCGCCAGCAGCTTGTTCACAGGCCCAGATACGCAGTATTTT. This encodes CASSLFTGPDTQYF. The V gene is TRBV5-1, the J gene TRBJ2-3; possibly TRBD1 for D (5 bases). CDR1 and CDR2 from the germline V gene are SGHRS and YFSETQ. The germline V and J ends were trimmed by 1 base and 4 bases, with 10 bases remaining between them. The CDR3 is 14 residues long.

The CDR3 here is CASSQEGPAQETQYF. For the CDR3, the DNA is TGTGCCAGCAGCCAAGAGGGACCAGCCCAAGAGACCCAGTACTTC. The genes are TRBV4-2 and TRBJ2-5; the D call may be TRBD1 or TRBD2 (5 bases each). This CDR3 comprises 15 residues. The germline CDR1 and CDR2 sequences are LGHNA and YNFKEQ. Trimming took off 0 bases at V and 1 base at J, with 9 bases between the two ends.

The J gene is TRBJ2-1, the V gene TRBV20-1; 8 bases are a match to TRBD1. Unmatched junction bases numbered 5, after V lost 4 bases and J lost 12 bases. The CDR3 sequence is 11 residues long. Germline CDR1 is DFQATT and CDR2 is SNEGSKA (reference sequence). CDR3 in amino acids: CSANRDRGQFF. As DNA, the CDR3 is TGCAGTGCTAACCGAGACAGGGGGCAGTTCTTC.

This clonotype was found a few times. The chain is built from TRBV19 and TRBJ2-7; 7 positions agree with TRBD1. Germline loops: CDR1 LNHDA, CDR2 SQIVND (reference sequence). This CDR3 region has 15 residues. With 4 bases clipped from V and 0 bases from J, the junction kept 6 bases outside the gene matches. The CDR3 here is CASSSRDSSSYEQYF. CDR3 coding DNA: TGTGCCAGTAGTAGCCGGGACAGCAGCTCCTACGAGCAGTACTTC.

This clonotype was recorded a few times. The gene calls are TRBV4-3 and TRBJ1-6, with TRBD1 as a possible D gene (5 bases). This CDR3 is built from 17 residues. V dropped 0 bases and J dropped 10 bases, with 19 bases sitting between them. Per the germline V gene, CDR1 is LGHNA and CDR2 is YSLEER. The CDR3 reads CASSQDQLGAGRSPLHF. The CDR3 DNA follows: TGCGCCAGCAGCCAAGATCAGCTCGGGGCGGGAAGATCACCCCTCCACTTT.

The CDR3 sequence is CSARSVTSFEQYF. For the CDR3, the DNA is TGCAGTGCTAGATCAGTGACTAGCTTTGAGCAGTACTTC. The chain couples TRBV20-1 to TRBJ2-7; 7 bases match TRBD2. The V and J ends lost 2 bases and 7 bases, in that order; junction bases with no gene match: 8. The germline gives CDR1 DFQATT, CDR2 SNEGSKA (reference sequence). The CDR3 runs to 13 residues.

This clonotype came up many times. The chain uses TRBV14 and TRBJ2-7; D is undetermined. V lost 1 base, J lost 2 bases, and 12 bases lay in between. The germline V gene encodes CDR1 SGHDN and CDR2 FVKESK. The CDR3 spans 15 residues. CDR3 sequence (DNA): TGTGCCAGCAGCCAAGGTTTCTCCGGTACCTACGAGCAGTACTTC. This codes for CASSQGFSGTYEQYF.

This clonotype was observed a few times. This chain uses TRBV5-4 with TRBJ1-6, with no clear D. Germline loops: CDR1 SGHNT, CDR2 YYREEE (reference sequence). The CDR3 runs to 15 residues. Trimming left V 1 base short and J 3 bases short, with 8 bases between. CDR3 sequence reads: CASSLSGYYNSPLHF. CDR3 nucleotides: TGTGCCAGCAGCTTGAGTGGATACTATAATTCACCCCTCCACTTT.

This clonotype has more than one count but fewer than ten. The chain recombines TRBV6-5 with TRBJ1-5, with D perhaps TRBD1 (6 bases). Per germline, CDR1 MNHEY and CDR2 SVGAGI. Trimming shortened V by 6 bases and J by 2 bases, and 17 bases separated the two germline ends. The CDR3 runs to 16 residues. The CDR3 reads CASRRDGGAGNQPQHF. The CDR3, as DNA: TGTGCCAGCAGGAGGGACGGGGGGGCGGGCAATCAGCCCCAGCATTTT.

On this clonotype: Germline and junction disagree at one end, which may indicate a read error. The V gene is TRBV29-1, the J gene TRBJ2-7; 7 bases match TRBD1. This CDR3 contains 15 residues. The germline V gene has CDR1 SQVTM and CDR2 ANQGSEA. DNA for the CDR3: TGCGGCGTTGAGAGGGGACAGAAAAGCTCCTACGAGCAGTACTTC. Its protein product is CGVERGQKSSYEQYF.

Ten or more counts support this clonotype. The rearrangement uses TRBV7-9 and TRBJ1-2; TRBD1 aligns across 8 bases. The CDR3 contains 14 residues. CDR1 is SEHNR and CDR2 is FQNEAQ in the germline V gene (reference sequence). The V and J ends lost 4 bases and 3 bases, in that order; junction bases with no gene match: 4. This chain's CDR3 is CASSYTGGDYGYTF. In DNA, the CDR3 is TGTGCCAGCAGCTACACAGGGGGAGACTATGGCTACACCTTC.

This clonotype was seen a handful of times. This chain connects TRBV12-3 or TRBV12-4 to TRBJ1-2, with 7 bases matching TRBD1. V was pared by 5 bases and J by 3 bases, with 3 bases of the junction left unmatched. The CDR3 is 13 amino acids. Here the CDR3 DNA reads TGTGCCAGCAGTCCGGGACAGCACTATGGCTACACCTTC. Translating gives CASSPGQHYGYTF.